This entry is about one T cell receptor (beta chain). The germline V gene has CDR1 LGHDT and CDR2 YNNKEL (reference sequence). The V segment lost 4 bases and the J segment 12 bases; nucleotides outside the gene matches: 11. The CDR3 extends over 15 amino acids. In the authors' workflow: For nucleated cells, counts were estimated from reference gene primer amplification. Assay: immunoSEQ multiplex PCR; the TCRdb copy retains only in-frame clones and omits some. V and J calls and clone size are as listed in that table; D and trimming were resolved from the DNA. The data contain 150,000 or so clones, more than 75% of them singletons. The sample comes from a study of blood T cell repertoires in COVID-19. In the study overall: Both acute and convalescent COVID-19 samples were obtained from the United States, Italy and Spain. T cells, B-cell-depleted T cells, or PBMCs supplied cDNA or gDNA.

The rearrangement links TRBV3-1 (or the pseudogene TRBV3-2) to TRBJ2-1, with 11 bases lining up with TRBD2. The sample was peripheral blood. This TCR came from a man at least 80 years old with acute or convalescent COVID-19. The CDR3 here is CASSPGLAATWGQFF. DNA of the CDR3: TGTGCCAGCAGCCCGGGACTAGCGGCTACCTGGGGGCAGTTCTTC.